This T cell receptor (beta chain) comes out of a study of metastatic and nonmetastatic thyroid tumors. Germline V CDR1 and CDR2: SGDLS, YYNGEE. After removal of 4 bases from V and 7 bases from J, the junction contained 7 bases not matched to a gene. The CDR3 has 14 amino acids. Study observations and caveats: When malignant thyroid tumors were compared with benign nodules, TCR beta diversity was reportedly significantly higher in the malignant tumors. This held in both blood and tumor samples.

Each patient came to thyroid surgery without any prior treatment (of any kind). Per the original data handling: A papillary thyroid cancer distant-metastasis classifier was built from CDR3 differences across clinicopathological groups. TCRdb reanalyzed the PCR reads via MiXCR. The V and J calls reflect TCRdb's pipeline rather than the authors' work. The profile shows about 13,000 clones, around 23% of them singletons. This clone was observed many times. Its antigen is unknown. This receptor was identified in a female donor with papillary thyroid cancer or a benign thyroid nodule (not recorded which). Some clones in this sample may be carry-over from other donors' samples. The chain couples TRBV9 to TRBJ1-2, with 10 bases fitting TRBD1. The sequenced material came from blood. The CDR3 DNA sequence: TGTGCCAGCAGCACCCGGACAGGGGGGGTTGGCTACACCTTC. Protein sequence: CASSTRTGGVGYTF. The whole variable domain, filled in from reference TRBV9 and TRBJ1-2, reads DSGVTQTPKHLITATGQRVTLRCSPRSGDLSVYWYQQSLDQGLQFLIQYYNGEERAKGNILERFSAQQFPDLHSELNLSSLELGDSALYFCASSTRTGGVGYTFGSGTRLTVV.